Below are 21 T cell receptor beta chains sequenced from a single sample in a study of OX40 agonist ivuxolimab in advanced cancers. Clones were read by immunoSEQ multiplex PCR, and TCRdb kept only the in-frame ones, dropping some. The repertoire includes roughly 34,000 clones, around 90% of them detected once, and around 3.8% sits in the top ten. This specimen was CD4+ or CD8+ T cells sorted from blood, taken in a trial of the OX40 agonist ivuxolimab. The receptors originated from an adult with an advanced solid tumor such as melanoma, head and neck, liver or kidney cancer.

In this sample, this clone turned up a few times. The gene calls are TRBV6-6 and TRBJ2-2, with 8 bases aligning to TRBD1. V gave up 2 bases and J gave up 6 bases; unmatched junction bases: 5. The CDR3 runs to 15 residues. CDR1 is MNHNY and CDR2 is SVGAGI in the germline V gene (reference sequence). The CDR3 bases are TGTGCCAGCAGTTACACTTGGACAGGGTCCGGGGAGCTGTTTTTT. Amino acid sequence: CASSYTWTGSGELFF.

The gene calls are TRBV10-3 and TRBJ1-1; 7 positions match TRBD1. Germline CDR1 and CDR2: ENHRY and SYGVKD. The CDR3 contains 15 residues. The V and J ends lost 10 bases and 1 base, in that order; junction bases with no gene match: 12. CDR3 in DNA: TGTGCCACACTGACCGGTGGGACAGCGAACACTGAAGCTTTCTTT. Translated, it gives CATLTGGTANTEAFF.

This rearrangement joins TRBV7-2 to TRBJ2-7; 9 positions match TRBD1. This CDR3 has 14 amino acids. In germline, CDR1 is SGHTA, CDR2 FQGNSA. Trimming at V came to 2 bases and at J to 7 bases, leaving 6 bases not matched to a gene. CDR3 sequence reads: CASSLRDRESEQYF. As DNA, the CDR3 is TGTGCCAGCAGCTTAAGGGACAGGGAATCGGAGCAGTACTTC.

The J gene is TRBJ2-5, the V gene TRBV14; 10 bases map to TRBD2. There are 16 residues in the CDR3. The germline gives CDR1 SGHDN, CDR2 FVKESK. V gave up 1 base and J gave up 2 bases; unmatched junction bases: 4. CDR3 sequence (DNA): TGTGCCAGCAGCCAAGGTCTAGCGGGGGTTCAAGAGACCCAGTACTTC. Encoded protein: CASSQGLAGVQETQYF.

The genes are TRBV10-3 and TRBJ2-1, with 9 bases aligning to TRBD2. Germline trimming cut 0 bases from V and 7 bases from J; bases unmatched to any gene: 4. Germline CDR1 and CDR2: ENHRY and SYGVKD. This CDR3 region has 15 residues. The CDR3: CAISESGLARNEQFF. The CDR3 coding sequence is TGTGCCATCAGTGAGTCGGGACTAGCTAGGAATGAGCAGTTCTTC.

This clone was picked up one time. CDR3 coding DNA: TGTGCCAGTAGTATAAGGGTATTGGACACTGAAGCTTTCTTT. Translation gives CASSIRVLDTEAFF. The chain combines TRBV19 with TRBJ1-1; D unresolved. Germline assignment: CDR1 LNHDA and CDR2 SQIVND (reference sequence). This CDR3 is built from 14 residues. V was clipped by 2 bases and J by 3 bases, with 10 bases between them.

The chain has TRBV7-6 and TRBJ1-3; 11 bases line up with TRBD1. Unmatched junction bases numbered 6, after V lost 4 bases and J lost 4 bases. Germline CDR1 is SGHVS and CDR2 is FNYEAQ. The CDR3 consists of 16 residues. The CDR3 DNA reads TGTGCCAGCAGCTCTGGACAGGGGGCGACCGGAAACACCATATATTTT. It yields the protein CASSSGQGATGNTIYF.

This clone has a single count. This chain joins TRBV27 and TRBJ2-5; TRBD2 agrees at 14 bases. V lost 6 bases, J lost 5 bases, and 11 bases stayed unmatched. CDR3 size: 17 residues. The V gene's germline CDR1 is MNHEY and CDR2 SMNVEV (reference sequence). The CDR3 coding sequence is TGTGCCAGCAGCCGACGGGGACTAGCGGGAGTTGGGGAGACCCAGTACTTC. Translating it yields CASSRRGLAGVGETQYF.

This clone was recorded a few times. The chain has TRBV28 and TRBJ1-6; D not resolved. The V and J ends lost 5 bases and 9 bases respectively, with 11 bases between them. The V gene's germline CDR1 is MDHEN and CDR2 SYDVKM. This CDR3 spans 13 amino acids. The CDR3 region has the DNA TGTGCCAGCAGTCCGAATGAAGGTTCACCCCTCCACTTT. Its translation is CASSPNEGSPLHF.

DNA of the CDR3: TGTGCCAGCAGTGTACAGGTAGTAACCGGGGAGCTGTTTTTT. Residues: CASSVQVVTGELFF. This chain connects TRBV2 to TRBJ2-2, with D possibly matching TRBD1 (5 bases). Germline lookup yields CDR1 SNHLY and CDR2 FYNNEI. The V end was cut by 4 bases, the J end by 5 bases, with 11 bases between. CDR3 length: 14 residues.

The rearrangement joins TRBV10-3 to TRBJ2-5; D perhaps matches TRBD1 (5 bases). The V end lost 10 bases, the J end lost 5 bases, and 17 bases lay between the germline ends. This CDR3 is built from 13 residues. Germline V gene sequence: CDR1 ENHRY, CDR2 SYGVKD. CDR3 nucleotides: TGTGCCACAGCGCGAAATGGGGCGGAGACCCAGTACTTC. Translating gives CATARNGAETQYF.

The CDR3 nucleotides read TGTGCCAGCAGTTCCCCCGCTCTCTCCTACGAGCAGTACTTC. This translates into CASSSPALSYEQYF. V gene TRBV28 combines with J gene TRBJ2-7, with D unresolved. V was cut by 4 bases and J by 0 bases, with 10 bases left in between. CDR3 size: 14 residues. Germline assignment: CDR1 MDHEN and CDR2 SYDVKM. The full variable domain, with the rest looked up from reference TRBV28 and TRBJ2-7, is DVKVTQSSRYLVKRTGEKVFLECVQDMDHENMFWYRQDPGLGLRLIYFSYDVKMKEKGDIPEGYSVSREKKERFSLILESASTNQTSMYLCASSSPALSYEQYFGPGTRLTVT.

The chain carries TRBV5-3 and TRBJ1-3, with a tentative D call TRBD1 (6 bases). TRBV5-3 is an ORF, and what it does is uncertain. There are 18 residues in the CDR3. The ends were cut back, 2 bases at V and 0 bases at J, with 18 bases in the middle. The chain's CDR3 is CARSFKQDSINSGNTIYF. CDR3 DNA: TGTGCCAGAAGCTTCAAACAGGACAGTATCAACTCTGGAAACACCATATATTTT.

The chain is built from TRBV28 and TRBJ1-5; D perhaps matches TRBD1 (5 bases). Germline loops: CDR1 MDHEN, CDR2 SYDVKM. The CDR3 loop spans 17 amino acids. V lost 5 bases and J lost 4, with 21 bases in between. CDR3 nucleotides: TGTGCCAGCAGTCGACTCCTTTACGGGGCAGGGAATCAGCCCCAGCATTTT. The encoded protein is CASSRLLYGAGNQPQHF.

The chain employs TRBV7-9 and TRBJ2-7; D is possibly TRBD1 (5 bases). The CDR3 spans 14 residues. V lost 5 bases and J 1 base, leaving 12 bases between the germline ends. Per the germline V gene, CDR1 is SEHNR and CDR2 is FQNEAQ (reference sequence). The CDR3, as DNA: TGTGCCAGCAGCCGTACGGCAGGGTCCTACGAGCAGTACTTC. It specifies CASSRTAGSYEQYF.

This chain joins TRBV19 and TRBJ2-2; 7 bases are a match to TRBD2. CDR1 is LNHDA, CDR2 SQIVND, per germline (reference sequence). Trimming cost V 8 bases and J 1 base; bases outside gene matches: 10. This CDR3 contains 16 residues. The DNA for the CDR3 is TGTGCCAGTGGCGGGGAGGGCAGATTGAACACCGGGGAGCTGTTTTTT. It specifies CASGGEGRLNTGELFF.

The V call is TRBV5-4, the J call TRBJ1-3; 10 bases are a match to TRBD1. Germline trimming cut 3 bases from V and 3 bases from J; bases unmatched to any gene: 3. The germline V gene encodes CDR1 SGHNT and CDR2 YYREEE (reference sequence). This CDR3 comprises 15 residues. The CDR3 reads CASSSDRGLGNTIYF. The DNA of the CDR3 is TGTGCCAGCAGCTCCGACAGGGGGCTTGGAAACACCATATATTTT.

V and J are TRBV27 and TRBJ2-7; 12 bases fit TRBD1. Trimming took 5 bases from V and 4 from J; bases not matched to a gene: 12. CDR1 and CDR2 (germline): MNHEY, SMNVEV (reference sequence). This CDR3 contains 17 residues. CDR3 DNA: TGTGCCAGCAGTCCCGTAACTCCGGGACAGGGGGCTTACGAGCAGTACTTC. Translated, it gives CASSPVTPGQGAYEQYF.

The rearrangement joins TRBV5-4 to TRBJ1-1; 7 positions agree with TRBD1. Per the germline V gene, CDR1 is SGHNT and CDR2 is YYREEE (reference sequence). The V and J ends lost 4 bases and 2 bases, in that order; junction bases with no gene match: 5. This CDR3 comprises 14 residues. The DNA of the CDR3 is TGTGCCAGCAGCGTGGGACAGCAAAACACTGAAGCTTTCTTT. Translated: CASSVGQQNTEAFF.

V and J are TRBV7-9 and TRBJ2-7; perhaps TRBD1 as D (5 bases). Trimming took 5 bases from V and 2 from J, leaving 16 bases between them. Germline CDR1 and CDR2: SEHNR and FQNEAQ (reference sequence). This CDR3 is 15 amino acids long. The CDR3 reads CASSPHQDTPYEQYF. The CDR3 DNA sequence: TGTGCCAGCAGCCCTCACCAGGACACCCCCTACGAGCAGTACTTC.

The chain uses TRBV19 and TRBJ2-7, with 7 nucleotides matching TRBD1. The CDR3 spans 15 residues. Trimming cost V 2 bases and J 0 bases; bases outside gene matches: 4. From germline, CDR1 is LNHDA and CDR2 SQIVND (reference sequence). The CDR3 loop is CASSISGTDSYEQYF. Here the CDR3 DNA reads TGTGCCAGTAGTATATCCGGGACAGACTCCTACGAGCAGTACTTC. The complete variable domain, with remaining parts taken from reference TRBV19 and TRBJ2-7, reads DGGITQSPKYLFRKEGQNVTLSCEQNLNHDAMYWYRQDPGQGLRLIYYSQIVNDFQKGDIAEGYSVSREKKESFPLTVTSAQKNPTAFYLCASSISGTDSYEQYFGPGTRLTVT.